The 16 T cell receptor beta chains below were found in one sample sequenced in a study of human T cells and chemical hapten exposure. TCRdb reprocessed the RACE reads with MiXCR, giving one entry per CDR3 protein. Of more than 250,000 distinct CDR3 sequences listed, over 7.5% are singletons. Time point specified: pre-sensitization, week 0. Treatment noted: therapeutic diphenylcyclopropenone sensitization with weekly scalp DPC. The sequenced sample was whole blood, obtained in connection with sensitization to the hapten diphenylcyclopropenone (DPC). These receptors were taken from a man aged 18 to 35 with alopecia areata. Some clones in this sample may be carry-over from other donors' samples.

This clonotype was counted between two and nine times. The chain couples TRBV20-1 to TRBJ1-1; D perhaps matches TRBD1 (6 bases). Trimming took off 6 bases at V and 8 bases at J, with 16 bases between the two ends. Germline V gene lookup returns CDR1 DFQATT and CDR2 SNEGSKA (reference sequence). This CDR3 spans 12 amino acids. The CDR3 coding sequence is TGCAGTGCCCCCGACAGGCCAATGGAAGCTTTCTTT. Its translation is CSAPDRPMEAFF.

Many counts were recorded for this clonotype. The gene calls are TRBV6-5 and TRBJ1-1; 7 bases map to TRBD1. The length of the CDR3 is 13 residues. Germline V lookup: CDR1 MNHEY, CDR2 SVGAGI. V trimming: 10 bases; J trimming: 4 bases; junction bases outside the gene matches: 9. The CDR3 DNA sequence: TGTGCCACCAAAGGACAGGCGCCCACTGAAGCTTTCTTT. It yields the protein CATKGQAPTEAFF.

This chain connects TRBV6-5 to TRBJ2-5; D is perhaps TRBD2 (6 bases). Trimming cost V 4 bases and J 5 bases, with 8 bases left between them. The germline gives CDR1 MNHEY, CDR2 SVGAGI. The CDR3 loop spans 12 amino acids. The chain's CDR3 is CASSSAGETQYF. CDR3 coding DNA: TGTGCCAGCAGTTCCGCGGGGGAGACCCAGTACTTC.

This clonotype came up a few times. V gene TRBV5-5 combines with J gene TRBJ2-5, with D perhaps TRBD1 (5 bases). The V gene's germline CDR1 is SGHKS and CDR2 YYEKEE (reference sequence). Trimming took off 1 base at V and 5 bases at J, with 12 bases between the two ends. This CDR3 has 14 residues. Here the CDR3 DNA reads TGTGCCAGCAGCTTGTGGCAGGGCCCCGAGACCCAGTACTTC. Translating gives CASSLWQGPETQYF. The full variable domain, its missing parts supplied by reference TRBV5-5 and TRBJ2-5, is DAGVTQSPTHLIKTRGQQVTLRCSPISGHKSVSWYQQVLGQGPQFIFQYYEKEERGRGNFPDRFSARQFPNYSSELNVNALLLGDSALYLCASSLWQGPETQYFGPGTRLLVL.

The chain combines TRBV7-9 with TRBJ1-4; D is perhaps TRBD1 (6 bases). CDR3 length: 15 residues. From germline, CDR1 is SEHNR and CDR2 FQNEAQ (reference sequence). V lost 4 bases, J lost 8 bases, and 17 bases lay in between. The CDR3 protein is CASSSSGTRGEKLFF. CDR3 sequence (DNA): TGTGCCAGCAGCTCGTCCGGGACACGAGGAGAAAAACTGTTTTTT.

This clonotype has more than one count but fewer than ten. The chain couples TRBV15 to TRBJ1-5; no reliable D call. The CDR3 has 12 residues. Deletions cut 1 base from V and 4 bases from J, with 2 bases between. Germline lookup yields CDR1 LNHNV and CDR2 YYDKDF (reference sequence). The CDR3 nucleotides read TGTGCCACCAGCAGAGCAAATCAGCCCCAGCATTTT. This encodes CATSRANQPQHF.

The rearrangement joins TRBV7-2 to TRBJ1-5, with a possible D match to TRBD1 (6 bases). Germline V gives CDR1 SGHTA, CDR2 FQGNSA. The CDR3 extends over 14 amino acids. Trimming left V 4 bases short and J 5 bases short, with 12 bases between. The chain's CDR3 is CASSYRDGDQPQHF. Written as DNA, the CDR3 is TGTGCCAGCAGCTACAGGGATGGCGATCAGCCCCAGCATTTT.

This clonotype appeared many times. The chain couples TRBV20-1 to TRBJ2-7, with D unresolved. The V end lost 3 bases, the J end lost 2 bases, and 17 bases lay between the germline ends. The length of the CDR3 is 15 residues. Germline CDR1 and CDR2: DFQATT and SNEGSKA (reference sequence). For the CDR3, the DNA is TGCAGTGCTAGTTTGATGGGCAGCCAGACCTACGAGCAGTACTTC. This codes for CSASLMGSQTYEQYF.

At least ten counts were recorded for this clonotype. The rearrangement uses TRBV10-3 and TRBJ2-1, with TRBD2 identical over 9 bases. Losses at the gene ends were 4 bases for V and 4 bases for J; bases not matched to a gene: 2. The CDR3 is made up of 14 amino acids. Germline lookup yields CDR1 ENHRY and CDR2 SYGVKD. In DNA, the CDR3 is TGTGCCATCAGTGGTAGCGGGGGTTACAATGAGCAGTTCTTC. Residues: CAISGSGGYNEQFF.

The rearrangement uses TRBV7-9 and TRBJ1-1; TRBD1 aligns across 8 bases. J gave up 5 bases and V 4 bases, and 6 bases lay outside the gene matches. CDR3 length: 14 residues. Germline loops: CDR1 SEHNR, CDR2 FQNEAQ (reference sequence). CDR3 loop: CASSSRTGQTEAFF. Here the CDR3 DNA reads TGTGCCAGCAGCTCAAGGACAGGGCAGACTGAAGCTTTCTTT.

V is TRBV12-3 or TRBV12-4 and J is TRBJ2-1, with D possibly TRBD1 on 6 matching bases. Between the trimmed V and J ends, which lost 4 bases and 6 bases, there was a span of 16 bases. This CDR3 has 15 amino acids. The CDR3 DNA reads as TGTGCCAGCAGTTCTCAGGGGAGTCAGGGCAATGAGCAGTTCTTC. This sequence encodes CASSSQGSQGNEQFF.

The V gene is TRBV7-3, the J gene TRBJ1-1; TRBD1 might be the D (5 bases). CDR3 size: 13 residues. V lost 4 bases and J 4 bases, leaving 10 bases between the germline ends. Germline V gene sequence: CDR1 SGHTA, CDR2 FQGTGA. The chain's CDR3 is CASSSGHVTEAFF. The CDR3 DNA sequence: TGTGCCAGCAGCTCAGGACACGTCACTGAAGCTTTCTTT. The variable domain in full, with the rest retrieved from reference TRBV7-3 and TRBJ1-1, is GAGVSQTPSNKVTEKGKYVELRCDPISGHTALYWYRQSLGQGPEFLIYFQGTGAADDSGLPNDRFFAVRPEGSVSTLKIQRTERGDSAVYLCASSSGHVTEAFFGQGTRLTVV.

This clonotype was seen a handful of times. In DNA form, the CDR3 reads TGCAGTCCTCCCCCCGGGACACCAAACTATGGCTACACCTTC. This translates into CSPPPGTPNYGYTF. The genes are TRBV20-1 and TRBJ1-2, with a tentative D call TRBD1 (6 bases). Germline CDR1 and CDR2: DFQATT and SNEGSKA (reference sequence). The CDR3 is 14 residues long. Trimming cost V 8 bases and J 2 bases, with 18 bases left between them.

V and J are TRBV9 and TRBJ2-7; TRBD1 or TRBD2 may be the D gene (5 bases each). Germline assignment: CDR1 SGDLS and CDR2 YYNGEE. V was clipped by 4 bases and J by 6 bases, with 23 bases between them. This CDR3 contains 16 residues. CDR3 loop: CASSLDGAADPPEQYF. The CDR3 region has the DNA TGTGCCAGCAGCCTAGACGGGGCCGCAGACCCTCCCGAGCAGTACTTC. The whole variable domain, remainder taken from reference TRBV9 and TRBJ2-7, is DSGVTQTPKHLITATGQRVTLRCSPRSGDLSVYWYQQSLDQGLQFLIQYYNGEERAKGNILERFSAQQFPDLHSELNLSSLELGDSALYFCASSLDGAADPPEQYFGPGTRLTVT.

This rearrangement joins TRBV29-1 to TRBJ2-3, with 10 bases matching TRBD1. This CDR3 contains 15 residues. The V gene end was trimmed by 7 bases and the J gene end by 5 bases; junction bases not matched to a gene: 12. From germline, CDR1 is SQVTM and CDR2 ANQGSEA. The CDR3 nucleotides are TGCAGCGCAAAAACCGGGACAGGGGAACGAGATACGCAGTATTTT. Its protein product is CSAKTGTGERDTQYF.

This clonotype was recorded a few times. The chain combines TRBV11-2 with TRBJ2-3; weak D call: TRBD2 (6 bases). CDR1 SGHAT and CDR2 FQNNGV come from the germline V gene. V lost 1 base to trimming and J lost 2 bases, with 19 bases between them. This CDR3 comprises 18 residues. CDR3 in DNA: TGTGCCAGCAGCTTAGTAGGAGGGCGGGCTGCCCTCACAGATACGCAGTATTTT. Its protein product is CASSLVGGRAALTDTQYF.